The source of this TCR beta chain is a study of PD-L1 blockade in urothelial cancer. At the level of the study: Enrolled patients had been treated previously with 0 to 3 chemotherapy regimens. Analyses used blood from 3 weeks (second dose) and 6 weeks after treatment start.

Only a few counts were recorded for this clone. The time point here: pretreatment peripheral blood. The CDR3 is 12 amino acids. Per the germline V gene, CDR1 is LGHNA and CDR2 is YNFKEQ. V gave up 5 bases and J gave up 9 bases, with 14 bases separating them. This table comes from immunoSEQ multiplex PCR, and its TCRdb copy is limited to in-frame clones, with some not included. In the table there are around 70,000 clones, 90% of which are singletons. The receptor was isolated from a man in his 70s with urothelial cancer. Specimen: PBMCs, collected around atezolizumab (anti-PD-L1) treatment. The chain links TRBV4-2 to TRBJ2-7; D gene uncertain. The CDR3 bases are TGTGCCAGCAGCATCGGTCCGTTCGCGCAGTACTTC. Amino acids: CASSIGPFAQYF.